The present TCR beta chain was sequenced within a study of T cells in Graves' hyperthyroidism and ophthalmopathy. RNA transcripts were the template for amplifying TCR beta CDR3 regions. TCR CDR3 underwent first-round RT-PCR with the HTBI primer set. TCRdb re-derived calls from the multiplex PCR reads in MiXCR, one entry per CDR3 protein. The sample lists approximately 510,000 distinct CDR3 sequences, approximately 48% seen once, with about two fifths in the top ten. This clonotype was detected many times. Its antigen is unknown. In making diagnoses, clinical symptoms, serum thyroxine and TRAb, thyroid ultrasound and orbital computed tomography were all used. The V segment lost 2 bases and the J segment 6 bases; nucleotides outside the gene matches: 9. Germline loops: CDR1 SGDLS, CDR2 YYNGEE. CDR3 size: 16 residues. General observations from the study: Ophthalmopathy could be told apart from stable hyperthyroidism with a 13 V-J model.

V gene TRBV9 combines with J gene TRBJ2-2, with 8 bases identical to TRBD1. The receptor's source is an adult woman with Graves' disease, either hyperthyroidism or ophthalmopathy (not recorded which). The sequenced sample consisted of peripheral blood or thyroid tissue (not recorded which). As DNA, the CDR3 is TGTGCCAGCAGCGTTGACAGGGGCCCTTTGGCCGGGGAGCTGTTTTTT. Protein sequence: CASSVDRGPLAGELFF.